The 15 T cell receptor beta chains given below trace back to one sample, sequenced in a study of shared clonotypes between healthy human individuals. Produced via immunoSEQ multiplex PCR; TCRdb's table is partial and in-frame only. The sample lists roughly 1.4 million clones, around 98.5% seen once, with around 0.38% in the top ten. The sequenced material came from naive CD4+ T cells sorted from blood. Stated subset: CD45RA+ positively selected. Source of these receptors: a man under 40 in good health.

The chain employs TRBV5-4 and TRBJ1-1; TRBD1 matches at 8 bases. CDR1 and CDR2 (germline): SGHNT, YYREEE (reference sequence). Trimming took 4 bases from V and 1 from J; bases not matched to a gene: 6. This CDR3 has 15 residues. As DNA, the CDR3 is TGTGCCAGCAGCAGCAAGACAGGGGAGAACACTGAAGCTTTCTTT. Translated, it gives CASSSKTGENTEAFF.

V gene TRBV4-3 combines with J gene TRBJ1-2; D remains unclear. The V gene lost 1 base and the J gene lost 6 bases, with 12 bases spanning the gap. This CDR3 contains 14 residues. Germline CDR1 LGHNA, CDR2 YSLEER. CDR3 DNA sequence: TGCGCCAGCAGCCAAGGCCTCGGATTGCATGGCTACACCTTC. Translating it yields CASSQGLGLHGYTF.

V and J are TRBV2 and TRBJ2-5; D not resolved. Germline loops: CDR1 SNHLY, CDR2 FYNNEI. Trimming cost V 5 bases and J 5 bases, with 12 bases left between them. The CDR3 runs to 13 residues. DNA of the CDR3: TGTGCCAGCAGTCCCCCTAGAGCGGAGACCCAGTACTTC. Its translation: CASSPPRAETQYF.

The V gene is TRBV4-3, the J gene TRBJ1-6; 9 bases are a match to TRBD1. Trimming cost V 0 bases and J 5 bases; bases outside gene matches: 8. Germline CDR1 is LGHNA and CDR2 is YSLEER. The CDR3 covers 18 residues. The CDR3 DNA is TGCGCCAGCAGCCAAGATACAGGGGGCAGTTTCCATAATTCACCCCTCCACTTT. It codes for CASSQDTGGSFHNSPLHF.

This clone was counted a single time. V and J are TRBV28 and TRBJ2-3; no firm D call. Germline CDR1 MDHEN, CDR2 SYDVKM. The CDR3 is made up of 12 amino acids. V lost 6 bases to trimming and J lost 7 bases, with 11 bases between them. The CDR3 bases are TGTGCCAGCAGCTCCAGTGGGTATACGCAGTATTTT. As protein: CASSSSGYTQYF.

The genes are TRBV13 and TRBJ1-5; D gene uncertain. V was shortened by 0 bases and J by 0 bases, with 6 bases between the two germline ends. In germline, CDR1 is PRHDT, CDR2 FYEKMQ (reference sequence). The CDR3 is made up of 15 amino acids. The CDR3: CASSLGIGSNQPQHF. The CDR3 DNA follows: TGTGCCAGCAGCTTAGGAATTGGTAGCAATCAGCCCCAGCATTTT. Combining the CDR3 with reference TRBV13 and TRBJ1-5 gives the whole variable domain AAGVIQSPRHLIKEKRETATLKCYPIPRHDTVYWYQQGPGQDPQFLISFYEKMQSDKGSIPDRFSAQQFSDYHSELNMSSLELGDSALYFCASSLGIGSNQPQHFGDGTRLSIL.

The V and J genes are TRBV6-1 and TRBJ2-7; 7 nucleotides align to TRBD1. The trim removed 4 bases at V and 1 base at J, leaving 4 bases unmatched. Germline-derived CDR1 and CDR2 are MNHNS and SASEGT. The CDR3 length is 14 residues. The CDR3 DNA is TGTGCCAGCAGTGCCGACAGGGCTTCCTACGAGCAGTACTTC. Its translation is CASSADRASYEQYF.

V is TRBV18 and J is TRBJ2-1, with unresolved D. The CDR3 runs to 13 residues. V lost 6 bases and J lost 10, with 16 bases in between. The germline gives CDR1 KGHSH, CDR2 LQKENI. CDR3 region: CASSQLDLSEQFF. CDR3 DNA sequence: TGTGCCAGCTCTCAGTTGGATTTATCGGAGCAGTTCTTC. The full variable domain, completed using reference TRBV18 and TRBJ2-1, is NAGVMQNPRHLVRRRGQEARLRCSPMKGHSHVYWYRQLPEEGLKFMVYLQKENIIDESGMPKERFSAEFPKEGPSILRIQQVVRGDSAAYFCASSQLDLSEQFFGPGTRLTVL.

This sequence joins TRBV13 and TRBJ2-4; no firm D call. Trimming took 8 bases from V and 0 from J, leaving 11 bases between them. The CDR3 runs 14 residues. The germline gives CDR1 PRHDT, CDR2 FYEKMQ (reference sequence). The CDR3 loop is CASRRALAKNIQYF. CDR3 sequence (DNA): TGTGCCAGCCGACGGGCCCTAGCCAAAAACATTCAGTACTTC.

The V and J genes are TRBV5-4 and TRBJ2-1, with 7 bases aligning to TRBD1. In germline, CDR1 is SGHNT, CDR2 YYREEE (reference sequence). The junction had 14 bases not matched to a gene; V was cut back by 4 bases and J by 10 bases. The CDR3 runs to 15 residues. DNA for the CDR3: TGTGCCAGCAGCGGAGACAGGGAGAGTCCAGGGGAGCAGTTCTTC. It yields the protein CASSGDRESPGEQFF.

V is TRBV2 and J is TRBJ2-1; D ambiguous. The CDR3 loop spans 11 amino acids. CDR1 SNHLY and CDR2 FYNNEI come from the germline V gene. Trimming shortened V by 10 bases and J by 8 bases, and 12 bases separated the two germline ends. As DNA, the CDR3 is TGTGCCACCTCAGAGGCCTATGAGCAGTTCTTC. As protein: CATSEAYEQFF.

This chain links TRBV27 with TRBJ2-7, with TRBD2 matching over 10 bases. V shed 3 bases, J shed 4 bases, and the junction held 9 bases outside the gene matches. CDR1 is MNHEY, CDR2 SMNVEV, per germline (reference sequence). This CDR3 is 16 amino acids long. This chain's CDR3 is CASSFGASGRRYEQYF. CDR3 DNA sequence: TGTGCCAGCAGTTTCGGCGCTAGCGGGAGACGTTACGAGCAGTACTTC.

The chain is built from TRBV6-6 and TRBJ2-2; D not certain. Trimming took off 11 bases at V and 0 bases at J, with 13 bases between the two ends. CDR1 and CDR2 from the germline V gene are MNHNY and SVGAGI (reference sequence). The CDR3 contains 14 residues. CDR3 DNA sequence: TGTGCCGCTAAGGGCCAGACGAACACCGGGGAGCTGTTTTTT. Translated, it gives CAAKGQTNTGELFF.

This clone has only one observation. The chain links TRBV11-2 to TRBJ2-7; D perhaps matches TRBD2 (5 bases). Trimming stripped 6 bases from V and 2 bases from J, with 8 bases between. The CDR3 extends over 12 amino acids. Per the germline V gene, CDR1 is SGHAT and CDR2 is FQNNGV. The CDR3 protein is CASSIATYEQYF. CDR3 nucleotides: TGTGCCAGCAGTATAGCGACCTACGAGCAGTACTTC.

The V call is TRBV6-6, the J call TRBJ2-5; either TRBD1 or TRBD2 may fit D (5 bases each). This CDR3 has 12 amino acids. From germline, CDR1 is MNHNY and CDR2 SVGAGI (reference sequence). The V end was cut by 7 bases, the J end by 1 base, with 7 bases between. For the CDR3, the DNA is TGTGCCAGCATGAGGGGCCAAGAGACCCAGTACTTC. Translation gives CASMRGQETQYF.